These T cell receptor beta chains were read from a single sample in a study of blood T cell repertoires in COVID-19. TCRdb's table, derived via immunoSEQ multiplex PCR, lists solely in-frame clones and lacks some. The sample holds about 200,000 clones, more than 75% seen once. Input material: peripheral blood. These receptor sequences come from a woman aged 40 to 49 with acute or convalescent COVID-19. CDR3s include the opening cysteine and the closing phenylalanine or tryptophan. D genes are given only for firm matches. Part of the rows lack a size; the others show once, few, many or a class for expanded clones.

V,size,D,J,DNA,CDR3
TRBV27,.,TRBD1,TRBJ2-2,TGTGCCAGCAGTTGGAAGACAGGGGGCTCCGGGGAGCTGTTTTTT,CASSWKTGGSGELFF
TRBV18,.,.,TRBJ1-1,TGTGCCAGCTCACCCCAACAGGGCCGATTGGAGAACACTGAAGCTTTCTTT,CASSPQQGRLENTEAFF
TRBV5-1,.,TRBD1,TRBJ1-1,TGCGCCAGCAGCCGGGAGGGGGCGGCGGGCGCAGGTCAGGGTGTAAGCACTGAAGCTTTCTTT,CASSREGAAGAGQGVSTEAFF
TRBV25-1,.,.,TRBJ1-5,TGTGCCAGCAGTGAATTTGATCAGGCTGATCAGCCCCAGCATTTT,CASSEFDQADQPQHF
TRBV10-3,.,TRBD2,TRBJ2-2,TGTGCCATCAGCCCACAGACTAGCGGAGATCGGGGCACCGGGGAGCTGTTTTTT,CAISPQTSGDRGTGELFF
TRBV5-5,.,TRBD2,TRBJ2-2,TGTGCCAGCAGCTTTGGCGGGGGTAACACCGGGGAGCTGTTTTTT,CASSFGGGNTGELFF
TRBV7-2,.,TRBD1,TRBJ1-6,TGTGCCAGCAGCCCCATGGACAGGAACTCACCCCTCCACTTT,CASSPMDRNSPLHF
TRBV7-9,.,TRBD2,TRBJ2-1,TGTGCCAGCAGCCCAAGGGTAGCGGGAGGGACCAATGAGCAGTTCTTC,CASSPRVAGGTNEQFF
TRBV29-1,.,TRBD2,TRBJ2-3,TGCAGCGTTGAAGGGACTAGCGGCACAGATACGCAGTATTTT,CSVEGTSGTDTQYF
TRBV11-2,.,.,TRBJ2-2,TGTGCCAGCAGCTTAGAGCCGGGGACCGGGGAGCTGTTTTTT,CASSLEPGTGELFF
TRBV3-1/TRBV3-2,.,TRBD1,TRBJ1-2,TGTGCCAGCAGCTGGGGACAGGGGGCGAGTGGCTACACCTTC,CASSWGQGASGYTF
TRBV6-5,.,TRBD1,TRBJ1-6,TGTGCCAGCAGCCGGGACAGCAATTCACCCCTCCACTTT,CASSRDSNSPLHF
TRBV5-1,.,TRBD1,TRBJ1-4,TGCGCCAGCAGCCTCCGAGGGGGCAGTTTGAATGAAAAACTGTTTTTT,CASSLRGGSLNEKLFF
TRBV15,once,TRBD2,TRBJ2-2,TGTGCCACCAGCAGAGTTTTGGCGGGGGGATTCGACGGGGAGCTGTTTTTT,CATSRVLAGGFDGELFF
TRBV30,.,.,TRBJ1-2,TGTGCCTGGAGTGTAGAGGCAAGCTATGGCTACACCTTC,CAWSVEASYGYTF
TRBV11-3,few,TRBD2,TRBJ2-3,TGTGCCAGCAGCCCGGGGACTAGCGGAGATACGCAGTATTTT,CASSPGTSGDTQYF
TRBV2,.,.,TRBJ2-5,TGTGCCAGCAGCCAGTACCAAGAGACCCAGTACTTC,CASSQYQETQYF
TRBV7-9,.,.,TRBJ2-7,TGTGCCAGCACCAGACCGGAGGGGATTCACGAGCAGTACTTC,CASTRPEGIHEQYF
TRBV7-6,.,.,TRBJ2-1,TGTGCCAGCAGCTTAATGTCGGGAGCGTACAATGAGCAGTTCTTC,CASSLMSGAYNEQFF
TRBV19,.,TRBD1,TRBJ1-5,TGTGCCAGTAGTACTCTCCGGGGACAGGTAGGTCAGCCCCAGCATTTT,CASSTLRGQVGQPQHF
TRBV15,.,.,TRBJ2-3,TGTGCCACCAGCAGATCCCAGGATACGCAGTATTTT,CATSRSQDTQYF
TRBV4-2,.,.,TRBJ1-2,TGTGCCAGCAGCCAAGAAGAGCGGGGTGGAGGTTCCTATGGCTACACCTTC,CASSQEERGGGSYGYTF
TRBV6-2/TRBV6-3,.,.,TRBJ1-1,TGTGCCAGCAGCTGGGGGGAGGGCACTGAAGCTTTCTTT,CASSWGEGTEAFF
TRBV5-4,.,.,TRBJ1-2,TGTGCCAGCAGCTTGGCCGGGACACACACTAACTATGGCTACACCTTC,CASSLAGTHTNYGYTF
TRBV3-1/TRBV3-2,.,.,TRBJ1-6,TGTGCCAGCCGGGAAGGAAATTCACCCCTCCACTTT,CASREGNSPLHF
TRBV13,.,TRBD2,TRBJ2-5,TGTGCCAGCAGCTTAGAGGTAGCGGGGGTACAAGAGACCCAGTACTTC,CASSLEVAGVQETQYF
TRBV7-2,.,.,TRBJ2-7,TGTGCCAGCAGCTTAGCCCGAGCTACTTTGTACGAGCAGTACTTC,CASSLARATLYEQYF
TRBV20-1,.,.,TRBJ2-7,TGCAGTGCTAGTAACTATGGTTCTTACGAGCAGTACTTC,CSASNYGSYEQYF
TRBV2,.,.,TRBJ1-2,TGTGCCAGCAGTGAAACGGGCGGGGTTGGCTACACCTTC,CASSETGGVGYTF
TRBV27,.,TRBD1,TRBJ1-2,TGTGCCAGCACCCGCCCGGGACAGGGGGTGTATGGCTACACCTTC,CASTRPGQGVYGYTF
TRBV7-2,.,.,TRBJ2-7,TGTGCCAGCAGCTTGCAGGGGACCTCCTACGAGCAGTACTTC,CASSLQGTSYEQYF
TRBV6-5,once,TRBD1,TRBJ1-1,TGTGCCAGCAGTTGGATTCGACAGGGGGCTGAAGCTTTCTTT,CASSWIRQGAEAFF
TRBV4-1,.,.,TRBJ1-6,TGCGCCAGCAGCCAAGGGGCGGACACAAGCTATAATTCACCCCTCCACTTT,CASSQGADTSYNSPLHF
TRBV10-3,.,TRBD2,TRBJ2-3,TGTGCCATCGGGACTAGCTCAAGCACAGATACGCAGTATTTT,CAIGTSSSTDTQYF
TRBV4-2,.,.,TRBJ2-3,TGTGCCAGCAGCCAAGAAGCGACTGCCGGGAATACGCAGTATTTT,CASSQEATAGNTQYF
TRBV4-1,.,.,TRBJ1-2,TGCGCCAGCAGCCAAGACCAATATGGCTACACCTTC,CASSQDQYGYTF
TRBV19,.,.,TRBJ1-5,TGTGCCAGTAGTGGGGCCAGCACTTATCAGCCCCAGCATTTT,CASSGASTYQPQHF
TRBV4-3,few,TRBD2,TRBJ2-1,TGCGCCAGCAGCCAAGCGGGACTAGCGGGAGGGGATGAGCAGTTCTTC,CASSQAGLAGGDEQFF
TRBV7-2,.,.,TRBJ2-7,TGTGCCAGCAGCTTCGGCACGGGAGCTTTCTACGAGCAGTACTTC,CASSFGTGAFYEQYF